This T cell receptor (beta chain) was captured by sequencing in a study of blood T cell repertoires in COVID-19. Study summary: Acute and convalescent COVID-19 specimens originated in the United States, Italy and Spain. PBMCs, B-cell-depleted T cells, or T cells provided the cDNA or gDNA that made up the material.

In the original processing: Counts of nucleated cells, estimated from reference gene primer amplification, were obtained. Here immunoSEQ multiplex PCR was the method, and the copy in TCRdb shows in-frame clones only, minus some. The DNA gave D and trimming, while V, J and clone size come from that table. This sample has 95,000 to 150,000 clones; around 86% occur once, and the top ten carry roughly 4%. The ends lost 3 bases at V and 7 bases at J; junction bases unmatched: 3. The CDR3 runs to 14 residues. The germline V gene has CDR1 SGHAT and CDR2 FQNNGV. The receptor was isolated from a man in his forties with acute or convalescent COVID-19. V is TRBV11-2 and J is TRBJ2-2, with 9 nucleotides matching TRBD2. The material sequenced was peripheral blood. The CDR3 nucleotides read TGTGCCAGCAGCTTGCAGCGGGAGGTCGGGGAGCTGTTTTTT. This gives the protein CASSLQREVGELFF.